Following are 12 T cell receptor beta chains from one sample sequenced in a study of OX40 agonist ivuxolimab in advanced cancers. Receptor amplification or capture employed the immunoSEQ multiplex PCR assay. TCRdb obtained this table from immuneACCESS and retained in-frame rearrangements with V and J assigned. These tables miss some clones; where compared with another copy, unresolved V genes account for less than half of the shortfall, and the remainder is unexplained. The sample table lists approximately 13,000 clones, about four fifths of them with a count of one. The top ten clonotypes cover about 45% of the sample. Here the sequenced sample was CD4+ or CD8+ T cells sorted from blood, taken in a trial of the OX40 agonist ivuxolimab. The source is an adult with an advanced solid tumor such as melanoma, head and neck, liver or kidney cancer.

This clone was recorded a few times. The J gene is TRBJ2-3, the V gene TRBV5-1, with D possibly being TRBD2 (5 bases). In germline, CDR1 is SGHRS, CDR2 YFSETQ. The CDR3 sequence is 12 residues long. Trimming cost V 4 bases and J 5 bases, with 8 bases left between them. The CDR3 is CASSQRRDTQYF. CDR3 DNA: TGCGCCAGCAGCCAGCGGCGAGATACGCAGTATTTT.

The rearrangement links TRBV6-1 to TRBJ2-5; D may be TRBD2 (6 bases). Germline V gene lookup returns CDR1 MNHNS and CDR2 SASEGT. The CDR3 spans 14 residues. V was trimmed by 2 bases and J by 4 bases, leaving 11 bases between them. The CDR3 here is CASSENRLGETQYF. CDR3 nucleotide sequence: TGTGCCAGCAGTGAAAATAGACTAGGAGAGACCCAGTACTTC.

The genes are TRBV29-1 and TRBJ2-7; 14 bases line up with TRBD2. V shed 6 bases, J shed 7 bases, and the junction held 11 bases outside the gene matches. This CDR3 comprises 15 residues. Germline V gives CDR1 SQVTM, CDR2 ANQGSEA. In nucleotides, the CDR3 is TGCAGCGTGACGACTAGCGGGAGGGAAGTCGGGGAGCAGTACTTC. Its protein is CSVTTSGREVGEQYF.

This chain links TRBV28 with TRBJ2-7; TRBD2 is a possible D gene (6 bases). V was pared by 2 bases and J by 0 bases, with 11 bases between. Germline V gene data show CDR1 as MDHEN and CDR2 as SYDVKM. The CDR3 covers 15 residues. The CDR3 region has the DNA TGTGCCAGCAGTTTAGGGTCTAGCGTCTCCTACGAGCAGTACTTC. This sequence encodes CASSLGSSVSYEQYF.

This clone has only one observation. The rearrangement joins TRBV27 to TRBJ2-1; no definite D call. Per the germline V gene, CDR1 is MNHEY and CDR2 is SMNVEV (reference sequence). V lost 5 bases and J 8 bases, leaving 13 bases between the germline ends. The CDR3 is made up of 13 amino acids. CDR3 residues: CASSLIGPDEQFF. Written as DNA, the CDR3 is TGTGCCAGCAGTCTGATCGGGCCGGATGAGCAGTTCTTC.

This clone is a singleton in its sample. The rearrangement links TRBV19 to TRBJ1-5, with D tentatively TRBD1 (5 bases). This CDR3 region has 15 residues. V lost 8 bases and J 3 bases, leaving 17 bases between the germline ends. From germline, CDR1 is LNHDA and CDR2 SQIVND (reference sequence). In DNA, the CDR3 is TGTGCCAGTTCCTATGGGGGAGGCAACAATCAGCCCCAGCATTTT. It specifies CASSYGGGNNQPQHF.

The rearrangement uses TRBV6-6 and TRBJ2-7; 8 nucleotides align to TRBD1. This CDR3 comprises 14 residues. Germline CDR1 MNHNY, CDR2 SVGAGI (reference sequence). J gave up 7 bases and V 2 bases, and 7 bases lay outside the gene matches. In DNA, the CDR3 is TGTGCCAGCAGTTACCAAAGGACAGGGCTGGAGCAGTACTTC. Residues: CASSYQRTGLEQYF.

The chain uses TRBV19 and TRBJ2-1; TRBD2 might be the D (5 bases). CDR1 is LNHDA, CDR2 SQIVND, per germline (reference sequence). The germline V and J ends were trimmed by 5 bases and 10 bases, with 15 bases remaining between them. The CDR3 extends over 13 amino acids. Here the CDR3 reads CASSVDGKGEQFF. In nucleotides, the CDR3 is TGTGCCAGTAGTGTGGACGGGAAAGGGGAGCAGTTCTTC. The full variable domain, its missing parts supplied by reference TRBV19 and TRBJ2-1, is DGGITQSPKYLFRKEGQNVTLSCEQNLNHDAMYWYRQDPGQGLRLIYYSQIVNDFQKGDIAEGYSVSREKKESFPLTVTSAQKNPTAFYLCASSVDGKGEQFFGPGTRLTVL.

This clone was seen more than once but under ten times. J is TRBJ2-7 and V is TRBV27; 9 positions agree with TRBD2. Looked up from germline, CDR1 is MNHEY and CDR2 is SMNVEV (reference sequence). The CDR3 has 16 residues. V gave up 4 bases and J gave up 5 bases; unmatched junction bases: 12. The CDR3 coding sequence is TGTGCCAGCAGTTGGACACAAATAGCGGGAGCTGACGAGCAGTACTTC. Amino acids: CASSWTQIAGADEQYF.

The chain is built from TRBV4-1 and TRBJ2-7, with D possibly TRBD2 on 6 matching bases. V was cut by 2 bases and J by 9 bases, with 20 bases left in between. Germline CDR1 reads MGHRA; CDR2 reads YSYEKL. CDR3 length: 15 residues. CDR3 nucleotide sequence: TGCGCCAGCAGCCAACTGGTGGGAGGAATCGATGGGCAGTACTTC. Its translation: CASSQLVGGIDGQYF.

The chain carries TRBV9 and TRBJ2-7, with D perhaps given as TRBD1 or TRBD2 (5 bases each). CDR1 is SGDLS and CDR2 is YYNGEE in the germline V gene. The CDR3 is 14 amino acids. V lost 4 bases and J lost 0, with 11 bases in between. CDR3 in amino acids: CASSNGANSYEQYF. CDR3 coding DNA: TGTGCCAGCAGCAACGGGGCGAACTCCTACGAGCAGTACTTC.

This chain links TRBV2 with TRBJ1-3; D call uncertain. The ends were cut back, 4 bases at V and 3 bases at J, with 10 bases in the middle. Per germline, CDR1 SNHLY and CDR2 FYNNEI. This CDR3 contains 14 residues. CDR3 DNA sequence: TGTGCCAGCAGTGTAGGTGGATTTGGAAACACCATATATTTT. Its protein product is CASSVGGFGNTIYF.